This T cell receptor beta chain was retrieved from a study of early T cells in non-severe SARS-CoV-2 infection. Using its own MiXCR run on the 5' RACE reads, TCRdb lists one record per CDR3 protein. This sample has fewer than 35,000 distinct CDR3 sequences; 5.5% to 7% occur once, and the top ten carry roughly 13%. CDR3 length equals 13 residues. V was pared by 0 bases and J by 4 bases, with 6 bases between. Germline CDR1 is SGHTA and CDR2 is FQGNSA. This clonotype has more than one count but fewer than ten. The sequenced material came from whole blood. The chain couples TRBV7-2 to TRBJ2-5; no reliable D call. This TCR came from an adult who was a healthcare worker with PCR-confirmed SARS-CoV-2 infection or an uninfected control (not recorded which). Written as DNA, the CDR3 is TGTGCCAGCAGCTTAGCAGGGTTAGAGACCCAGTACTTC. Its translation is CASSLAGLETQYF.